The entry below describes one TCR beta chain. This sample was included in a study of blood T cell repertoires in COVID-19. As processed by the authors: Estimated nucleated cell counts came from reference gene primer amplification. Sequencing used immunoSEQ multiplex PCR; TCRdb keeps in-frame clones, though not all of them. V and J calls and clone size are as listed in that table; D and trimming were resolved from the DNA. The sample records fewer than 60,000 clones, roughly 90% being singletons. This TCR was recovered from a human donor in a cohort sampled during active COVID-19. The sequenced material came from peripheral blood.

The CDR3 bases are TGTGCCAGCAGTTACTCTAGGGAGGCCGTCACAGTTACCCAGTACTTC. This codes for CASSYSREAVTVTQYF. The chain joins TRBV6-2 or TRBV6-3 to TRBJ2-5; tentatively, D is TRBD2 (6 bases). The CDR3 totals 16 residues. Germline V lookup: CDR1 MNHEY, CDR2 SVGEGT. V gave up 0 bases and J gave up 8 bases, with 19 bases separating them.